The 14 T cell receptor beta chains listed next were all sequenced from one sample in a study of blood T cell repertoires in COVID-19. Using immunoSEQ multiplex PCR, the repertoire was profiled, and TCRdb retains in-frame clones only, with some absent. The top ten hold 3.5% to 4% of the sample, which has about 120,000 clones, roughly 89% seen once. The sample comprised peripheral blood. The receptors were gathered from a woman aged 60-75 years with COVID-19, enrolled during active disease.

The chain recombines TRBV19 with TRBJ1-5; no reliable D call. CDR3 length: 14 residues. CDR1 is LNHDA and CDR2 is SQIVND in the germline V gene (reference sequence). V lost 1 base to trimming and J lost 1 base, with 5 bases between them. The CDR3 bases are TGTGCCAGTAGTATAGTCTCCAGCAATCAGCCCCAGCATTTT. It is translated as CASSIVSSNQPQHF. Supplemented by reference TRBV19 and TRBJ1-5, the full variable domain reads DGGITQSPKYLFRKEGQNVTLSCEQNLNHDAMYWYRQDPGQGLRLIYYSQIVNDFQKGDIAEGYSVSREKKESFPLTVTSAQKNPTAFYLCASSIVSSNQPQHFGDGTRLSIL.

V gene TRBV9 combines with J gene TRBJ2-7, with D possibly being TRBD1 (6 bases). CDR1 and CDR2 (germline): SGDLS, YYNGEE. This CDR3 contains 14 residues. Trimming took off 4 bases at V and 0 bases at J, with 11 bases between the two ends. The CDR3 region is CASSPRTVSYEQYF. CDR3 bases: TGTGCCAGCAGCCCGCGGACAGTCTCCTACGAGCAGTACTTC.

V and J are TRBV9 and TRBJ2-7; D call uncertain. The CDR3 is 13 residues long. Germline CDR1 is SGDLS and CDR2 is YYNGEE. Deletions cut 2 bases from V and 4 bases from J, with 10 bases between. The CDR3 sequence: CASSVSPRYEQYF. As DNA, the CDR3 is TGTGCCAGCAGCGTCTCTCCCCGGTACGAGCAGTACTTC.

The chain combines TRBV4-2 with TRBJ1-1; D call uncertain. V lost 3 bases and J lost 3, with 20 bases in between. Germline values: CDR1 LGHNA, CDR2 YNFKEQ. The CDR3 runs 17 residues. The CDR3 sequence is CASSQTSVPGTHTEAFF. The CDR3 DNA reads TGTGCCAGCAGCCAGACCTCTGTCCCAGGAACTCACACTGAAGCTTTCTTT.

The genes are TRBV19 and TRBJ2-2, with TRBD1 matching 7 bases. Germline V CDR1 and CDR2: LNHDA, SQIVND (reference sequence). J lost 4 bases, V lost 6 bases, and 8 bases had no gene match. CDR3 length equals 15 residues. CDR3 protein: CASSPGGPSTGELFF. For the CDR3, the DNA is TGTGCCAGTAGCCCAGGGGGACCGAGCACCGGGGAGCTGTTTTTT.

The chain recombines TRBV4-3 with TRBJ2-1; unclear D gene. CDR1 is LGHNA and CDR2 is YSLEER in the germline V gene. The V end lost 5 bases, the J end lost 0 bases, and 11 bases lay between the germline ends. The CDR3 has 15 amino acids. The CDR3 DNA reads TGCGCCAGCAGCACCCATATCAGCTCCTACAATGAGCAGTTCTTC. Amino acid sequence: CASSTHISSYNEQFF.

This chain links TRBV2 with TRBJ2-7, with TRBD1 as a possible D gene (6 bases). Per germline, CDR1 SNHLY and CDR2 FYNNEI. V lost 4 bases and J lost 3, with 13 bases in between. The length of the CDR3 is 14 residues. The CDR3 DNA follows: TGTGCCAGCAGTGTATCGTCAGGGGTCTACGAGCAGTACTTC. Protein: CASSVSSGVYEQYF.

The chain recombines TRBV4-1 with TRBJ2-1; 8 nucleotides align to TRBD1. The V gene end was trimmed by 6 bases and the J gene end by 3 bases; junction bases not matched to a gene: 7. This CDR3 has 15 amino acids. Per the germline V gene, CDR1 is MGHRA and CDR2 is YSYEKL. The CDR3 reads CASRKGTGIYNEQFF. The CDR3, as DNA: TGCGCCAGCAGGAAGGGGACAGGCATCTACAATGAGCAGTTCTTC.

This chain uses TRBV7-2 with TRBJ1-1; D is undetermined. Germline CDR1 reads SGHTA; CDR2 reads FQGNSA. The CDR3 covers 14 residues. Trimming cost V 3 bases and J 0 bases, with 8 bases left between them. CDR3 in DNA: TGTGCCAGCAGCTTGGTCGGGGTGAACACTGAAGCTTTCTTT. This translates into CASSLVGVNTEAFF.

This chain uses TRBV6-2 or TRBV6-3 with TRBJ1-4; D ambiguous. The V and J ends lost 1 base and 7 bases respectively, with 4 bases between them. CDR1 MNHEY and CDR2 SVGEGT come from the germline V gene. This CDR3 comprises 12 residues. The CDR3 spells CASSYLAEKLFF. The CDR3, as DNA: TGTGCCAGCAGTTACTTGGCTGAAAAACTGTTTTTT.

The chain combines TRBV19 with TRBJ1-3; 8 positions match TRBD1. Trimming at V came to 4 bases and at J to 3 bases, leaving 5 bases not matched to a gene. In germline, CDR1 is LNHDA, CDR2 SQIVND (reference sequence). CDR3 length equals 15 residues. The CDR3 DNA reads as TGTGCCAGTAGTACGCGGACAGGGAATGGAAACACCATATATTTT. This translates into CASSTRTGNGNTIYF.

V usage is TRBV7-9 and J usage is TRBJ2-4; TRBD2 agrees at 7 bases. Germline CDR1 SEHNR, CDR2 FQNEAQ (reference sequence). This CDR3 comprises 13 residues. V lost 6 bases and J lost 7; bases outside the gene matches: 6. CDR3: CASSRTRGNIQYF. The CDR3, as DNA: TGTGCCAGCAGTCGGACTAGGGGCAACATTCAGTACTTC.

The rearrangement links TRBV4-2 to TRBJ2-1; possibly TRBD2 for D (6 bases). There are 17 residues in the CDR3. V gave up 0 bases and J gave up 9 bases, with 21 bases separating them. CDR1 is LGHNA and CDR2 is YNFKEQ in the germline V gene. CDR3 loop: CASSQDGRRDFSGEQFF. The CDR3 DNA reads as TGTGCCAGCAGCCAAGATGGCCGGAGGGACTTCTCCGGTGAGCAGTTCTTC.

The chain has TRBV28 and TRBJ1-4; 7 bases align to TRBD1. The trim removed 5 bases at V and 4 bases at J, leaving 7 bases unmatched. CDR3 length equals 15 residues. CDR1 and CDR2 (germline): MDHEN, SYDVKM. The CDR3 reads CASSTGTAFNEKLFF. CDR3 in DNA: TGTGCCAGCAGTACCGGGACAGCTTTTAATGAAAAACTGTTTTTT.